Each of the 19 T cell receptor beta chains below was sequenced from the same sample in a study of CD4 T cells in relation to SARS-CoV-2 and coronaviruses. This table comes from immunoSEQ multiplex PCR, and its TCRdb copy is limited to in-frame clones, with some not included. Of 20,000 to 25,000 clones in the sample, 76% were seen once. These TCRs' antigens remain unknown. CD4+ T cells from unexposed donors were obtained before the COVID-19 pandemic (2011-2018). Isolation of CD4+ T cells took place after less than twelve days in culture. The material sequenced was CD4+ T cells from PBMCs, cultured in vitro. These receptor sequences come from a human donor in good health.

The table lists this clone with a count of one. The J gene is TRBJ1-2, the V gene TRBV29-1; 7 bases are shared with TRBD1. The CDR3 is made up of 14 amino acids. Germline V CDR1 and CDR2: SQVTM, ANQGSEA. The V gene end was trimmed by 7 bases and the J gene end by 5 bases; junction bases not matched to a gene: 13. In DNA form, the CDR3 reads TGCAGCGCCCAGACAGGGCTGCTAGATTATGGCTACACCTTC. Amino acid sequence: CSAQTGLLDYGYTF.

The chain links TRBV4-3 to TRBJ2-7, with unresolved D. V gave up 0 bases and J gave up 7 bases, with 10 bases separating them. Germline loops: CDR1 LGHNA, CDR2 YSLEER. The CDR3 has 13 amino acids. CDR3: CASSQETAVEQYF. The CDR3 coding sequence is TGCGCCAGCAGCCAAGAAACGGCGGTGGAGCAGTACTTC.

This clone has just a few counts. The CDR3 coding sequence is TGTGCTAGTGGTTTAAACGGACTAGCTGAGCAGTTCTTC. Its protein is CASGLNGLAEQFF. This chain connects TRBV12-5 to TRBJ2-1; TRBD2 matches at 8 bases. The germline V gene has CDR1 LGHNT and CDR2 FRNRAP. V gave up 3 bases and J gave up 9 bases; unmatched junction bases: 4. CDR3 size: 13 residues.

The chain links TRBV7-2 to TRBJ2-2; D is uncertain. Germline values: CDR1 SGHTA, CDR2 FQGNSA. V lost 2 bases to trimming and J lost 0 bases, with 4 bases between them. This CDR3 is 14 amino acids long. The DNA of the CDR3 is TGTGCCAGCAGCTTACAACCGAACACCGGGGAGCTGTTTTTT. It codes for CASSLQPNTGELFF.

The gene calls are TRBV7-2 and TRBJ1-4; D is uncertain. CDR3 length equals 15 residues. CDR1 and CDR2 (germline): SGHTA, FQGNSA. Trimming shortened V by 5 bases and J by 7 bases, and 17 bases separated the two germline ends. The CDR3 DNA is TGTGCCAGCAGCCTGACTGGAGGTGTTAGTGAAAAACTGTTTTTT. It yields the protein CASSLTGGVSEKLFF.

This clone was observed a few times. This chain joins TRBV6-5 and TRBJ1-3; TRBD1 might be the D (5 bases). V was cut by 9 bases and J by 8 bases, with 14 bases left in between. This CDR3 contains 12 residues. CDR1 and CDR2 (germline): MNHEY, SVGAGI. The CDR3 DNA reads TGTGCCAGTGGGGACGGTCCGGACACCATATATTTT. It translates to CASGDGPDTIYF.

About this clone itself: This sample includes further DNA sequences coding for the same CDR3. V and J are TRBV7-9 and TRBJ1-1; D unclear. The CDR3 contains 13 residues. V lost 3 bases, J lost 3 bases, and 8 bases lay in between. In germline, CDR1 is SEHNR, CDR2 FQNEAQ (reference sequence). The CDR3 here is CASSFVRDTEAFF. The CDR3 DNA sequence: TGTGCCAGCAGCTTCGTCCGGGACACTGAAGCTTTCTTT. Based on the CDR3 plus reference TRBV7-9 and TRBJ1-1, the full variable domain is DTGVSQNPRHKITKRGQNVTFRCDPISEHNRLYWYRQTLGQGPEFLTYFQNEAQLEKSRLLSDRFSAERPKGSFSTLEIQRTEQGDSAMYLCASSFVRDTEAFFGQGTRLTVV.

This chain joins TRBV6-2 or TRBV6-3 and TRBJ2-7; 13 nucleotides line up with TRBD2. Unmatched junction bases numbered 13, after V lost 4 bases and J lost 7 bases. There are 17 residues in the CDR3. The V gene's germline CDR1 is MNHEY and CDR2 SVGEGT. In nucleotides, the CDR3 is TGTGCCAGCAGTTCCAGACCCGGACTAGCGGGAGTGAGGGAGCAGTACTTC. Its protein product is CASSSRPGLAGVREQYF.

V and J are TRBV2 and TRBJ1-5, with D perhaps matching TRBD1 (5 bases). With 4 bases removed from V and 1 base from J, the gap between germline ends came to 11 bases. This CDR3 region has 15 residues. Germline CDR1 and CDR2: SNHLY and FYNNEI. CDR3 protein: CASSGIQVSNQPQHF. The DNA of the CDR3 is TGTGCCAGCAGTGGGATACAGGTCAGCAATCAGCCCCAGCATTTT. The full variable domain, in which reference TRBV2 and TRBJ1-5 provide the parts outside the CDR3, is EPEVTQTPSHQVTQMGQEVILRCVPISNHLYFYWYRQILGQKVEFLVSFYNNEISEKSEIFDDQFSVERPDGSNFTLKIRSTKLEDSAMYFCASSGIQVSNQPQHFGDGTRLSIL.

The rearrangement joins TRBV7-8 to TRBJ1-3; D remains unclear. The CDR3 consists of 17 residues. Deletions cut 3 bases from V and 1 base from J, with 16 bases between. The germline gives CDR1 SGHVS, CDR2 FQNEAQ. CDR3 sequence (DNA): TGTGCCAGCAGCTTTAACCGGGCCGAAGGGTCTGGAAACACCATATATTTT. It codes for CASSFNRAEGSGNTIYF.

The J gene is TRBJ2-1, the V gene TRBV7-7; D possibly uses TRBD1 or TRBD2 (6 bases each). Germline assignment: CDR1 SSHAT and CDR2 FNYEAQ (reference sequence). Trimming shortened V by 1 base and J by 5 bases, and 12 bases separated the two germline ends. The CDR3 consists of 15 residues. This CDR3 is CASSLGGGGDNEQFF. CDR3 bases: TGTGCCAGCAGCTTAGGAGGGGGAGGAGACAATGAGCAGTTCTTC.

The genes are TRBV6-5 and TRBJ1-6; no clear D gene. Trimming left V 2 bases short and J 2 bases short, with 7 bases between. Germline CDR1 and CDR2: MNHEY and SVGAGI. The CDR3 covers 15 residues. CDR3 loop: CASSYAGTYNSPLHF. CDR3 nucleotides: TGTGCCAGCAGTTACGCCGGGACCTATAATTCACCCCTCCACTTT.

This clone has just a few counts. This chain joins TRBV7-8 and TRBJ2-2; D is possibly TRBD2 (5 bases). Germline assignment: CDR1 SGHVS and CDR2 FQNEAQ. The CDR3 totals 16 residues. Trimming took off 0 bases at V and 4 bases at J, with 12 bases between the two ends. CDR3 DNA: TGTGCCAGCAGCTTAGCGGTAGGAGGCGGCACCGGGGAGCTGTTTTTT. This sequence encodes CASSLAVGGGTGELFF.

The chain uses TRBV2 and TRBJ2-2; D might be TRBD1 or TRBD2, each matching 5 bases. V dropped 6 bases and J dropped 5 bases, with 10 bases sitting between them. Germline lookup yields CDR1 SNHLY and CDR2 FYNNEI. The CDR3 sequence is 13 residues long. In DNA, the CDR3 is TGTGCCAGCAGAGGGACCGCAACCGGGGAGCTGTTTTTT. Protein sequence: CASRGTATGELFF.

This clone came up once. The chain's CDR3 is CASSWIGTGYEQYF. In DNA, the CDR3 is TGTGCCAGCAGCTGGATCGGGACGGGCTACGAGCAGTACTTC. V and J are TRBV7-2 and TRBJ2-7; tentatively, D is TRBD1 or TRBD2 (5 bases each). Germline CDR1 is SGHTA and CDR2 is FQGNSA. The V and J ends lost 4 bases and 3 bases respectively, with 13 bases between them. CDR3 length equals 14 residues. The variable domain in full, with the rest retrieved from reference TRBV7-2 and TRBJ2-7, is GAGVSQSPSNKVTEKGKDVELRCDPISGHTALYWYRQSLGQGLEFLIYFQGNSAPDKSGLPSDRFSAERTGGSVSTLTIQRTQQEDSAVYLCASSWIGTGYEQYFGPGTRLTVT.

The chain uses TRBV5-4 and TRBJ1-2; D not certain. Germline CDR1 and CDR2: SGHNT and YYREEE (reference sequence). CDR3 length equals 13 residues. V lost 0 bases, J lost 6 bases, and 9 bases lay in between. As DNA, the CDR3 is TGTGCCAGCAGCTTGGTTTACGGTGATGGCTACACCTTC. Translating gives CASSLVYGDGYTF.

This clone was seen a handful of times. This chain links TRBV5-1 with TRBJ2-1; 9 bases are a match to TRBD2. Trimming at V came to 4 bases and at J to 2 bases, leaving 7 bases not matched to a gene. The CDR3 is made up of 16 amino acids. Germline V gene lookup returns CDR1 SGHRS and CDR2 YFSETQ. CDR3 bases: TGCGCCAGCAGCAACTTAGCGGGGGTGACCTACAATGAGCAGTTCTTC. Residues: CASSNLAGVTYNEQFF.

V and J are TRBV9 and TRBJ2-3; 7 nucleotides align to TRBD1. V trimming: 4 bases; J trimming: 2 bases; junction bases outside the gene matches: 7. CDR1 is SGDLS and CDR2 is YYNGEE in the germline V gene. The CDR3 covers 15 residues. CDR3 loop: CASSQQGEVTDTQYF. In nucleotides, the CDR3 is TGTGCCAGCAGCCAGCAGGGGGAAGTCACAGATACGCAGTATTTT. The whole variable domain, remainder taken from reference TRBV9 and TRBJ2-3, is DSGVTQTPKHLITATGQRVTLRCSPRSGDLSVYWYQQSLDQGLQFLIQYYNGEERAKGNILERFSAQQFPDLHSELNLSSLELGDSALYFCASSQQGEVTDTQYFGPGTRLTVL.

The gene calls are TRBV7-2 and TRBJ2-1; TRBD2 is a possible D gene (6 bases). The CDR3 contains 14 residues. In germline, CDR1 is SGHTA, CDR2 FQGNSA. V dropped 3 bases and J dropped 10 bases, with 16 bases sitting between them. CDR3 loop: CASSLAGTSTEQFF. The CDR3 DNA reads TGTGCCAGCAGCTTGGCGGGAACTAGTACGGAGCAGTTCTTC.